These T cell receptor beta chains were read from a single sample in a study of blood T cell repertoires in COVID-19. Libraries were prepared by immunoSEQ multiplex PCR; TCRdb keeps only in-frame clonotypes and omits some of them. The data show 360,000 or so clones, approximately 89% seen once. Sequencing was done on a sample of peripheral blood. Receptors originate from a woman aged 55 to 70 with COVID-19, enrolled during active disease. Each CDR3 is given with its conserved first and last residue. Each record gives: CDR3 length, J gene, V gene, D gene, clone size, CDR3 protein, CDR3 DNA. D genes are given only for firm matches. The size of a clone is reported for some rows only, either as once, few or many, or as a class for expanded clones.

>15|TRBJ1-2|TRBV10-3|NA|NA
CAISESRGLNYGYTF
TGTGCCATCAGTGAGTCTCGAGGGCTTAACTATGGCTACACCTTC
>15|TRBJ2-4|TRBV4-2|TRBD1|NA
CASSQGDSGGNIQYF
TGTGCCAGCAGCCAAGGGGATTCAGGGGGAAACATTCAGTACTTC
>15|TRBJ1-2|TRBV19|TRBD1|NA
CASSPAGTGKDGYTF
TGTGCCAGTAGTCCAGCCGGGACAGGGAAGGATGGCTACACCTTC
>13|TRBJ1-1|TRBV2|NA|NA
CASRDSLNTEAFF
TGTGCCAGCAGGGACAGTCTTAACACTGAAGCTTTCTTT
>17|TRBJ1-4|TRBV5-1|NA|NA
CASSFRTGLATNEKLFF
TGCGCCAGCAGCTTTCGTACAGGCCTTGCAACTAATGAAAAACTGTTTTTT
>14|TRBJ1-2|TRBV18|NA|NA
CASSPTTGLYGYTF
TGTGCCAGCTCACCAACCACAGGTCTCTATGGCTACACCTTC
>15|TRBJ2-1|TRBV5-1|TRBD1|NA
CASSLAPGQGNEQFF
TGCGCCAGCAGCTTGGCCCCGGGACAGGGGAATGAGCAGTTCTTC
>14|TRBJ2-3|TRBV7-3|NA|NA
CASSLRASTDTQYF
TGTGCCAGCAGCTTAAGAGCGTCCACAGATACGCAGTATTTT
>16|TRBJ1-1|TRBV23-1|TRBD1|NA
CASSPGQYGGDTEAFF
TGCGCCAGCAGTCCGGGACAGTATGGCGGGGACACTGAAGCTTTCTTT
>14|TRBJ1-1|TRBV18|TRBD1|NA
CASSPGTGGTEAFF
TGTGCCAGCTCACCGGGGACAGGGGGAACTGAAGCTTTCTTT
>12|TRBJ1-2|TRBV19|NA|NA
CASSASNYGYTF
TGTGCCAGTAGTGCGTCAAACTATGGCTACACCTTC
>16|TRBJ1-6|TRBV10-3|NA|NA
CAISDPEQHYNSPLHF
TGTGCCATCAGTGACCCTGAACAGCACTATAATTCACCCCTCCACTTT
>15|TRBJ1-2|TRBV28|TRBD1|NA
CASSSRPGQGYGYTF
TGTGCCAGCAGTTCCCGACCGGGACAGGGCTATGGCTACACCTTC
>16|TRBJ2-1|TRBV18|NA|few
CASSPPGRRVLNEQFF
TGTGCCAGCTCACCACCTGGTCGGCGGGTCCTCAATGAGCAGTTCTTC
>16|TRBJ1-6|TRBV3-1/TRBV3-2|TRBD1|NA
CASSDRGSSYNSPLHF
TGTGCCAGCAGCGACAGGGGAAGCTCCTATAATTCACCCCTCCACTTT
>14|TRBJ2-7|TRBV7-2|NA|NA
CASSLGLGSYEQYF
TGTGCCAGCAGCTTAGGCCTAGGTTCCTACGAGCAGTACTTC
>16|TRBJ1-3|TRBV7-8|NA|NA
CASSFSRTGFGNTIYF
TGTGCCAGCAGCTTCAGCCGCACAGGGTTTGGAAACACCATATATTTT
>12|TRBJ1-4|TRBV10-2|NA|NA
CASRGWTEKLFF
TGCGCCAGCAGGGGGTGGACAGAAAAACTGTTTTTT
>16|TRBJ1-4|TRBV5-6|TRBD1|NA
CASSYRSGQRNEKLFF
TGTGCCAGCAGCTACCGATCGGGACAGCGTAATGAAAAACTGTTTTTT
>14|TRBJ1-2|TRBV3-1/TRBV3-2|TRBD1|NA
CASSRGQGGYGYTF
TGTGCCAGCAGCCGAGGACAGGGGGGGTATGGCTACACCTTC
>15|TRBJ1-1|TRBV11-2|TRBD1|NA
CASSPFFKGQVEAFF
TGTGCCAGCAGCCCCTTCTTTAAAGGACAGGTTGAAGCTTTCTTT
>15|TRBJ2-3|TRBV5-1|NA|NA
CASSLVPSSTDTQYF
TGCGCCAGCAGCTTGGTCCCCTCTAGCACAGATACGCAGTATTTT
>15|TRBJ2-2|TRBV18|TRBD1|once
CASSSRDRSTGELFF
TGTGCCAGCTCATCCCGGGACAGAAGCACCGGGGAGCTGTTTTTT
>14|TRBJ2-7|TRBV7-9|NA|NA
CASRTGDNSYEQYF
TGTGCCAGCAGGACCGGGGACAACTCCTACGAGCAGTACTTC
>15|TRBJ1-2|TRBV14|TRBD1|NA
CASSPLGQGNYGYTF
TGTGCCAGCAGCCCGCTGGGACAGGGTAACTATGGCTACACCTTC
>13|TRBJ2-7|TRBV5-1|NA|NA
CASSSQGGNEQYF
TGCGCCAGCAGCAGCCAGGGGGGCAACGAGCAGTACTTC
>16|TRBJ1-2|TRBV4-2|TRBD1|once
CASSQDSAGQNYGYTF
TGTGCCAGCAGCCAAGATTCTGCGGGACAGAACTATGGCTACACCTTC
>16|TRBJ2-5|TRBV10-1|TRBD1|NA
CASSESIGTGLETQYF
TGCGCCAGCAGTGAGAGCATCGGGACAGGGCTAGAGACCCAGTACTTC
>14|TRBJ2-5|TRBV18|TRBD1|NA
CASSGQTGQETQYF
TGTGCCAGCTCGGGACAGACAGGACAAGAGACCCAGTACTTC
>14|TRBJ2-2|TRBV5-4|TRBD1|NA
CASSWTGSTGELFF
TGTGCCAGCAGTTGGACAGGGTCCACCGGGGAGCTGTTTTTT
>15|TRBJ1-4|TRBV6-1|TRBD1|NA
CASSEPGTGAEKLFF
TGTGCCAGCAGTGAACCCGGGACAGGGGCTGAAAAACTGTTTTTT
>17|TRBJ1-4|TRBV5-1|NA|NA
CASSLDALGQSNEKLFF
TGCGCCAGCAGCTTGGATGCCCTGGGACAATCTAATGAAAAACTGTTTTTT
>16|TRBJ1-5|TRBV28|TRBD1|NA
CASSLQGGPRNQPQHF
TGTGCCAGCAGCCTTCAAGGGGGCCCACGCAATCAGCCCCAGCATTTT
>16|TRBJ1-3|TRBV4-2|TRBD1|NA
CASSQPQGVGGNTIYF
TGTGCCAGCAGCCAACCCCAGGGGGTAGGGGGAAACACCATATATTTT
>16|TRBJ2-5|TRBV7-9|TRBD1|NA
CASSNLGTGNGETQYF
TGTGCCAGCAGCAACCTCGGGACAGGGAATGGAGAGACCCAGTACTTC
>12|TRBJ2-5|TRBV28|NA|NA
CASSLQGKTQYF
TGTGCCAGCAGTTTGCAGGGGAAGACCCAGTACTTC
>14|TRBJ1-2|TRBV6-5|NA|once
CASSRNAEGAGYTF
TGTGCCAGCAGCAGAAACGCCGAAGGAGCTGGCTACACCTTC
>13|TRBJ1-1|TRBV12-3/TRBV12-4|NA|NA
CASSRTENTEAFF
TGTGCCAGCAGTAGGACAGAGAACACTGAAGCTTTCTTT
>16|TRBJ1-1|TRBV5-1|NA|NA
CASSLDGRASNTEAFF
TGCGCCAGCAGCTTGGATGGGAGAGCCTCGAACACTGAAGCTTTCTTT
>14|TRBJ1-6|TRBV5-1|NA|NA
CASSLKGGVGPLHF
TGCGCCAGCAGCTTGAAGGGAGGGGTGGGACCCCTCCACTTT
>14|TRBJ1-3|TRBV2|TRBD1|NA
CASTRDRGGNTIYF
TGTGCCAGCACTCGGGACAGGGGTGGAAACACCATATATTTT
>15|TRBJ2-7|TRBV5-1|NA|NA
CASSRTGRVDYEQYF
TGCGCCAGCAGCAGGACAGGGAGGGTAGACTACGAGCAGTACTTC
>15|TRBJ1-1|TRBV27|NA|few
CASSISTRGGTEAFF
TGTGCCAGCAGTATATCCACTAGGGGAGGCACTGAAGCTTTCTTT
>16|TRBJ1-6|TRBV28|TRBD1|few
CATYPRGTGYNSPLHF
TGTGCCACCTACCCCCGGGGGACAGGGTATAATTCACCCCTCCACTTT
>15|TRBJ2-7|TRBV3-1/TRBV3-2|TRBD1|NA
CASSQDPGQGNEQYF
TGTGCCAGCAGCCAAGATCCGGGACAGGGAAACGAGCAGTACTTC
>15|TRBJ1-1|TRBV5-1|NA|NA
CASSLIGAGGTEAFF
TGCGCCAGCAGCTTAATCGGGGCCGGGGGCACTGAAGCTTTCTTT
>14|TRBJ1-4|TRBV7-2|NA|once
CASSLAGGGEKLFF
TGTGCCAGCAGCTTAGCGGGAGGAGGTGAAAAACTGTTTTTT
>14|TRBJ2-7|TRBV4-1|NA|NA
CASSQGGSTYEQYF
TGCGCCAGCAGCCAAGGTGGGAGTACCTACGAGCAGTACTTC
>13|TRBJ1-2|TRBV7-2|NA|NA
CASSSLNLGGYTF
TGTGCCAGCAGCTCACTCAATCTGGGCGGCTACACCTTC
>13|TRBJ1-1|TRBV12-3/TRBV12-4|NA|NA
CASSTDSNTEAFF
TGTGCCAGCTCGACAGATTCGAACACTGAAGCTTTCTTT